This T cell receptor (beta chain) was found in a study of blood T cell repertoires in COVID-19 (dated by TCRdb to about 2020). General notes on the study: Samples covering the acute and convalescent phases of COVID-19 were provided by collaborators in the United States, Italy and Spain. The dataset comprised deeply sampled blood TCRbeta repertoires from subjects exposed to, actively infected with, or recovered from COVID-19. The samples were drawn from two sources: the first 160 participants of the ongoing ImmuneRACE study, and 950 to 1,500 subjects contributed by 6 global collaborators. The repertoires were released in a freely available public database intended as a resource for research on the immune response to SARS-CoV-2. Sample metadata almost always included a de-identified subject ID, COVID-19 status, age in years and sex. Where available, HLA class I and class II types were obtained from metadata supplied by the sample provider rather than from assay-based typing. The prospective study material was composed of cDNA or gDNA derived from T cells, B-cell-depleted T cells, or PBMCs. What the research found in general, with its limitations: The quantity of clinical and demographic metadata differed by source and by participant and was supplied without curation.

One collaborating source in Seattle enrolled patients during active infection and followed them longitudinally through the course of disease. Each collaborating institution followed its own protocols to collect whole blood in K2EDTA tubes. For TCRbeta analysis, collaborator samples were shipped as frozen whole blood, as isolated PBMCs, or as DNA extracted from either sample type. The immunoSEQ Assay, a bias-controlled multiplex PCR, was used to amplify TCRbeta CDR3 regions from genomic DNA. For the original study's pipeline: The number of nucleated cells in each sample was estimated by amplification of reference gene primers within the assay. To quantify the absolute abundance of each unique TCRbeta CDR3 rearrangement, sequence reads were collapsed and filtered. Productive Simpson clonality was computed per sample as the square root of Simpson's diversity index over productive rearrangements. TCRdb stores this immuneACCESS table with in-frame sequences only. Part of the clones is absent; in the studies checked, under half of the shortfall reflects unresolved V genes, and no reason is known for the rest. That table is the source of V, J and clone size, and D and trimming were worked out from the DNA. The sample yields 250,000 to 300,000 clones; almost 90% were counted once. The ten top clones hold 10% to 12% of the sample.

This clone was seen only once. The specificity of this receptor is unknown. No per-base quality is available; no much larger clone lies one base away. The CDR3 covers 16 residues, taking in both the cysteine and the phenylalanine. Just the 48-base CDR3 DNA is kept, in frame starting at base 1. From a lookup of the germline V gene, CDR1 and CDR2 are KGHDR and SFDVKD. Trimming leaves V shorter by 4 bases and J shorter by 0 bases, with the junction holding 6 bases beyond the gene matches. The sequence is built from TRBV24-1 and TRBJ2-3; 7 bases in the junction line up with TRBD1. The source is a woman aged 25 to 39 with COVID-19, enrolled during active disease. Sequencing was performed on peripheral blood. The DNA sequence is TGTGCCACCAGTGACCGGGACAGCCTTAGCACAGATACGCAGTATTTT. The encoded protein is CATSDRDSLSTDTQYF.